These 21 T cell receptor beta chains originate from one sample sequenced in a study of Tregs in tolerant kidney transplant recipients. The repertoire was sequenced with immunoSEQ multiplex PCR; TCRdb's copy has only in-frame clones and lacks some. The table lists 30,000 or so clones, with approximately 14% in the top ten. The source was CD8+ T cells from blood, collected before the transplant. Source of these receptors: a human donor who received a combined kidney and bone marrow transplant.

Concerning this clone: The read terminates 3 residues before the CDR3 end, so the remaining end is supplied by the germline J gene. The chain couples TRBV19 to TRBJ1-3, with TRBD1 matching 7 bases. CDR1 and CDR2 from the germline V gene are LNHDA and SQIVND (reference sequence). The V and J ends lost 5 bases and 0 bases, in that order; junction bases with no gene match: 10. The CDR3 is made up of 17 amino acids. The chain's CDR3 is CASSDPGQLLSGNTIYF. Incomplete CDR3 DNA: TGTGCCAGTAGTGATCCGGGACAGTTACTCTCTGGAAACACC.

As concerns this clone: With the read ending 3 residues before the CDR3 end, the germline J gene is used to fill in that end. The chain couples TRBV6-2 or TRBV6-3 to TRBJ1-1; D perhaps matches TRBD1 (5 bases). The CDR3 contains 16 residues. The V gene lost 4 bases and the J gene lost 3 bases, with 18 bases spanning the gap. CDR1 is MNHEY, CDR2 SVGEGT, per germline. The part of the CDR3 DNA that was read is TGTGCCAGCAGTTTGCCTTTTTGGGTCAGGGACACTGAA. Its translation is CASSLPFWVRDTE. The complete CDR3 reads CASSLPFWVRDTEAFF.

Comment on this clone: Read sequence stops 3 residues before the CDR3 end, and the germline J gene provides the missing end. This chain uses TRBV5-1 with TRBJ1-5, with a possible D match to TRBD1 (5 bases). Between the trimmed V and J ends, which lost 3 bases and 5 bases, there was a span of 9 bases. The germline CDR1 and CDR2 sequences are SGHRS and YFSETQ. The CDR3 is made up of 13 amino acids. Incomplete CDR3 DNA: TGCGCCAGCAGCTGGCAGGGCGATCAGCCC. Protein product: CASSWQGDQP. The complete CDR3 reads CASSWQGDQPQHF.

A word on this clone: The sequence runs out 3 residues before the end of the CDR3; the remainder is reconstructed from the germline J gene. The V gene is TRBV6-2 or TRBV6-3, the J gene TRBJ2-7; 7 bases are a match to TRBD1. The CDR3 is 13 residues long. Trimming took 8 bases from V and 0 from J; bases not matched to a gene: 4. From germline, CDR1 is MNHEY and CDR2 SVGEGT. The sequenced part of the CDR3 DNA is TGTGCCAGCGAGGGGGCAATCTCCTACGAG. It is translated as CASEGAISYE. The whole CDR3 reads CASEGAISYEQYF.

The covered CDR3 bases are TGCGCCAGCAGTCAACCGGGGAACCCTATCTATGGC. It codes for CASSQPGNPIYG. The full CDR3 reads CASSQPGNPIYGYTF. V is TRBV23-1 and J is TRBJ1-2, with D unresolved. The sequence runs out 3 residues before the end of the CDR3; the remainder is reconstructed from the germline J gene. TRBV23-1 carries the ORF label, with uncertain function. Trimming shortened V by 2 bases and J by 4 bases, and 14 bases separated the two germline ends. The CDR3 sequence is 15 residues long.

Remarks on this clone: A read error may account for a junction end that differs from germline. From the germline J gene comes the end of the CDR3, since the read stops 3 residues before it. The chain joins TRBV7-2 to TRBJ1-2; D is perhaps TRBD1 (6 bases). CDR1 is SGHTA and CDR2 is FQGNSA in the germline V gene. CDR3 length: 15 residues. The part of the CDR3 DNA that was read is TGTGCCAGCACCTTAGGGGGGGGTATGGACTATGGC. Residues: CASTLGGGMDYG. The full CDR3 sequence reads CASTLGGGMDYGYTF.

About this clone: The sequenced fragment ends 3 residues before the CDR3 boundary, so the rest is inferred from the germline J gene. The chain has TRBV7-6 and TRBJ2-7; 11 bases line up with TRBD2. Trimming took 1 base from V and 6 from J; bases not matched to a gene: 5. The CDR3 loop spans 15 amino acids. Germline CDR1 and CDR2: SGHVS and FNYEAQ. Partial CDR3 DNA: TGTGCCAGCAGCTTAGGGACTAGCGGGCGCCTCGAG. Protein: CASSLGTSGRLE. The CDR3 in its entirety is CASSLGTSGRLEQYF.

Here the CDR3 reads CASSLGGGHSTGELFF. CDR3 DNA (partial): TGTGCCAGCAGCTTAGGGGGGGGTCATTCAACCGGGGAG. This rearrangement joins TRBV7-6 to TRBJ2-2; 7 bases align to TRBD2. Read sequence stops 3 residues before the CDR3 end, and the germline J gene provides the missing end. The ends lost 1 base at V and 5 bases at J; junction bases unmatched: 7. This CDR3 spans 16 amino acids. Germline-derived CDR1 and CDR2 are SGHVS and FNYEAQ.

Details on this clone: From the germline J gene comes the end of the CDR3, since the read stops 3 residues before it. J is TRBJ2-7 and V is TRBV3-1 (or the pseudogene TRBV3-2), with D hard to call. CDR1 is LGHDT, CDR2 YNNKEL, per germline (reference sequence). The V end was cut by 4 bases, the J end by 4 bases, with 11 bases between. The length of the CDR3 is 13 residues. The CDR3 spells CASSLSLRYEQYF. The DNA read from the CDR3 is TGTGCCAGCAGCCTATCCCTCAGGTACGAG.

The DNA read from the CDR3 is TGCAGTGCTAGAGATATGATAGCGGGAGGACAAGAGACC. This translates into CSARDMIAGGQET. The complete CDR3 sequence is CSARDMIAGGQETQYF. This chain connects TRBV20-1 to TRBJ2-5; 10 nucleotides match TRBD2. The read stops 3 residues short of the end of the CDR3; the missing end is completed from the germline J gene. J was trimmed by 2 bases and V by 0 bases; bases with no gene match: 6. The CDR3 is 16 residues long. CDR1 and CDR2 from the germline V gene are DFQATT and SNEGSKA (reference sequence).

Concerning this clone: The CDR3 goes on 3 residues after the read ends, and that part is filled in from the germline J gene. V is TRBV29-1 and J is TRBJ1-1, with 9 bases aligning to TRBD1. The CDR3 has 14 residues. Germline-derived CDR1 and CDR2 are SQVTM and ANQGSEA. Trimming took 7 bases from V and 5 from J; bases not matched to a gene: 11. The part of the CDR3 DNA that was read is TGCAGCGCCCGGGACAGGGTTTTGGCTACTGAA. This sequence encodes CSARDRVLATE. The full CDR3 is CSARDRVLATEAFF.

Comments on this clone: The read ends 3 residues shy of where the CDR3 ends; the end is completed using the germline J gene. The genes are TRBV19 and TRBJ2-7, with D possibly matching TRBD1 (6 bases). The CDR3 runs to 13 residues. V was cut by 6 bases and J by 3 bases, with 12 bases left in between. Germline assignment: CDR1 LNHDA and CDR2 SQIVND (reference sequence). The CDR3 bases that were read are TGTGCCAGTAGCCCAGGACAGTTCTACGAG. Translated: CASSPGQFYE. From start to end, the CDR3 is CASSPGQFYEQYF.

As concerns this clone: With the read ending 3 residues before the CDR3 end, the germline J gene is used to fill in that end. J is TRBJ2-1 and V is TRBV7-6, with D hard to call. Germline lookup yields CDR1 SGHVS and CDR2 FNYEAQ. The CDR3 runs to 12 residues. Trimming removed 4 bases at V and 7 bases at J, with 8 bases between. The sequenced part of the CDR3 DNA is TGTGCCAGCAGCTCCCCCTCTAATGAG. Translated, it gives CASSSPSNE. The CDR3, in full, reads CASSSPSNEQFF.

As to this clone: The read stops 3 residues short of the end of the CDR3; the missing end is completed from the germline J gene. The J gene is TRBJ2-1, the V gene TRBV5-1; 9 bases map to TRBD2. In germline, CDR1 is SGHRS, CDR2 YFSETQ. The CDR3 sequence is 16 residues long. Germline trimming cut 4 bases from V and 4 bases from J; bases unmatched to any gene: 9. Partial CDR3 DNA: TGCGCCAGCAGCCTTCCGCTAGCGGGGACATACAATGAG. Its protein is CASSLPLAGTYNE. The whole CDR3 reads CASSLPLAGTYNEQFF.

CDR3 DNA (partial): TGCAGTGCTAGAGAATCGGCGGGATGGGTTACCGGGGAG. Its protein is CSARESAGWVTGE. The CDR3 in full is CSARESAGWVTGELFF. The chain carries TRBV20-1 and TRBJ2-2, with D perhaps matching TRBD2 (6 bases). Coverage ceases 3 residues before the CDR3 finishes, and the germline J gene fills in the end. The germline V gene has CDR1 DFQATT and CDR2 SNEGSKA (reference sequence). The CDR3 covers 16 residues. Trimming removed 0 bases at V and 5 bases at J, with 16 bases between.

Note on this clone: With the read ending 3 residues before the CDR3 end, the germline J gene is used to fill in that end. The chain employs TRBV2 and TRBJ2-3; TRBD2 agrees at 8 bases. In germline, CDR1 is SNHLY, CDR2 FYNNEI. Trimming removed 7 bases from V and 1 base from J; junction bases left unmatched: 10. The CDR3 loop spans 16 amino acids. CDR3 DNA (partial): TGTGCCAGCAAGGGCGGGAGGTTGGCAGGCACAGATACG. Translating gives CASKGGRLAGTDT. The full CDR3 reads CASKGGRLAGTDTQYF.

About this clone itself: Coverage ceases 3 residues before the CDR3 finishes, and the germline J gene fills in the end. The rearrangement links TRBV7-6 to TRBJ1-3; perhaps TRBD1 as D (6 bases). Germline V CDR1 and CDR2: SGHVS, FNYEAQ. CDR3 length equals 13 residues. V was cut by 5 bases and J by 7 bases, with 12 bases left in between. Incomplete CDR3 DNA: TGTGCCAGCAGCCCTGGGGGGGGCAACACC. As protein: CASSPGGGNT. The whole CDR3 sequence is CASSPGGGNTIYF.

As regards this clone: The CDR3 extends 3 residues past the end of the read, so its final part is completed from the germline J gene. The chain couples TRBV29-1 to TRBJ2-1; possible D gene TRBD1, 6 bases. This CDR3 spans 20 amino acids. V lost 0 bases to trimming and J lost 4 bases, with 28 bases between them. The germline CDR1 and CDR2 sequences are SQVTM and ANQGSEA. The sequenced CDR3 bases are TGCAGCGTTGAAGAGGGGCGTCTCGGGGACACCTTCCGGTTTTACAATGAG. It translates to CSVEEGRLGDTFRFYNE. The complete CDR3 reads CSVEEGRLGDTFRFYNEQFF.

Details on this clone: The read halts 3 residues ahead of the CDR3 end, with the missing end drawn from the germline J gene. The chain joins TRBV2 to TRBJ1-5; no firm D call. This CDR3 contains 15 residues. V gave up 2 bases and J gave up 1 base, with 9 bases separating them. Per germline, CDR1 SNHLY and CDR2 FYNNEI. The CDR3 spells CASSELAGSNQPQHF. The sequenced CDR3 bases are TGTGCCAGCAGTGAACTCGCGGGAAGCAATCAGCCC.

Notes on this clone: The CDR3 is cut off 3 residues early in the read; its end comes from the germline J gene. The rearrangement uses TRBV7-9 and TRBJ2-3; 8 bases agree with TRBD2. The J segment lost 0 bases and the V segment lost 5 bases, leaving 4 bases of the junction unmatched. CDR1 and CDR2 from the germline V gene are SEHNR and FQNEAQ (reference sequence). The CDR3 spans 15 residues. This CDR3 is CASSELAASTDTQYF. The CDR3 DNA, read in part, is TGTGCCAGCAGCGAACTAGCGGCTAGCACAGATACG.

CDR3 loop: CAIRRQVNTYNEQFF. The CDR3 bases that were read are TGTGCCATCAGGCGACAGGTCAATACGTACAATGAG. The chain employs TRBV10-3 and TRBJ2-1, with a weak D call TRBD1 (6 bases). The read falls 3 residues short of the CDR3 end, and the missing part is taken from the germline J gene. The CDR3 is 15 residues long. Germline loops: CDR1 ENHRY, CDR2 SYGVKD. V lost 6 bases and J 4 bases, leaving 16 bases between the germline ends.